This TCR beta chain was captured by sequencing in a study of PD-1 blockade in classical Hodgkin lymphoma. Whole-study context: Every 2 weeks, patients had 3 mg/kg nivolumab intravenously.

All trial patients relapsed after autologous stem cell transplantation. Purification of CD4+ T cells from thawed PBMCs was performed via magnetic negative selection. Notes on this clone: Its antigen is as yet unknown.

The CDR3 spans 15 residues. The V end lost 0 bases, the J end lost 2 bases, and 8 bases lay between the germline ends. Per the germline V gene, CDR1 is LNHNV and CDR2 is YYDKDF (reference sequence). The study's findings and limits: Baseline diversity was lower in partial responders and progressors than complete responders. CD4+ TCR diversity, unlike CD8+, climbed significantly by C4D1.

Libraries were prepared by immunoSEQ multiplex PCR; TCRdb keeps only in-frame clonotypes and omits some of them. Of approximately 7,500 clones in the sample, 70% to 90% were seen once. The material was CD4+ T cells from blood, obtained at baseline. The sequence was obtained from a human donor with classical Hodgkin lymphoma. The chain employs TRBV15 and TRBJ1-5; D remains unclear. The CDR3 DNA sequence: TGTGCCACCAGCAGAGATCCCCGGGGCAATCAGCCCCAGCATTTT. It yields the protein CATSRDPRGNQPQHF.